This TCR beta chain was profiled in a study of blood T cell repertoires in COVID-19 (dated by TCRdb to 2020 to 2022). At the level of the whole study: The collaborator samples originated in the United States, Italy and Spain and spanned the acute and convalescent phases of COVID-19. The material from the prospective study consisted of cDNA or gDNA derived from T cells, B-cell-depleted T cells, or PBMCs. The dataset comprised deeply sampled blood TCRbeta repertoires from subjects exposed to, actively infected with, or recovered from COVID-19. The repertoires were released in a freely available public database intended as a resource for research on the immune response to SARS-CoV-2. Samples were obtained from the ongoing ImmuneRACE study (first 160 participants) and from over 1,000 subjects provided by 6 global collaborators. Sample metadata almost always included a de-identified subject ID, COVID-19 status, age in years and sex. Where available, HLA class I and class II types were taken from metadata supplied by the sample provider and were not determined by assay-based typing. Study-level results and caveats: The amount of clinical and demographic metadata varied by source and participant and was provided uncurated.

CDR1 and CDR2, per the germline V gene, are SGHRS and YFSETQ. The junction shows trimming of 0 bases on V and 4 bases on J, plus 11 bases between the germline ends. The cysteine opens and the phenylalanine closes a CDR3 of 16 amino acids. The DNA shown is the 48-base CDR3, in frame from base 1. Regarding this clone: What this receptor recognizes is not known. One base away there is no much larger clone; base qualities are not given.

TCRbeta CDR3 regions were amplified from genomic DNA by means of the immunoSEQ Assay, a bias-controlled multiplex PCR. As for how the authors treated the data: Nucleated cell counts per sample were estimated from amplification of reference gene primers within the assay. To quantify the absolute abundance of each unique TCRbeta CDR3 rearrangement, sequence reads were collapsed and filtered. For each sample, productive Simpson clonality was calculated by taking the square root of Simpson's diversity index across productive rearrangements. TCRdb mirrors the immuneACCESS table, restricted to in-frame sequences. Some clones are absent from its copies; in checked studies, under half trace to an unresolved V gene, and the reason for the others is unknown. V, J and clone size are those of that table, while D and trimming were read from the DNA. In this sample the table shows approximately 320,000 clones, about 92% of which occur a single time. The ten largest clones add up to roughly 2.6% of the sample.

Participants in the prospective study were enrolled through a virtual design, were aged about 18 to 90 years, and lived in 20 to 30 United States geographic areas. To assign participants to cohorts, the prospective study relied on clinical history that participants themselves reported in a screening survey and a study questionnaire. ImmuneRACE Cohort 3 recovered participants were defined by two consecutive negative NP/OP PCR tests, healthcare professional clearance, or symptom resolution. Mobile phlebotomists in the prospective study collected whole blood, serum and a nasopharyngeal or oropharyngeal swab from every participant. Additional blood draws and questionnaires over a roughly two-month period could optionally be provided by prospective study participants. Blood samples from the prospective study were shipped frozen or at room temperature prior to DNA extraction.

The sequence was collected from a man aged 60 to 69 who had recovered from COVID-19. The rearrangement combines TRBV5-1 with TRBJ1-6; tentative D gene TRBD1, with 6 bases matching. Sequences were obtained from PBMCs or T cells enriched from blood (not recorded which). The CDR3 corresponds to CASSLAAGEYNSPLHF. Here is the DNA: TGCGCCAGCAGCTTGGCGGCAGGGGAGTATAATTCACCCCTCCACTTT.